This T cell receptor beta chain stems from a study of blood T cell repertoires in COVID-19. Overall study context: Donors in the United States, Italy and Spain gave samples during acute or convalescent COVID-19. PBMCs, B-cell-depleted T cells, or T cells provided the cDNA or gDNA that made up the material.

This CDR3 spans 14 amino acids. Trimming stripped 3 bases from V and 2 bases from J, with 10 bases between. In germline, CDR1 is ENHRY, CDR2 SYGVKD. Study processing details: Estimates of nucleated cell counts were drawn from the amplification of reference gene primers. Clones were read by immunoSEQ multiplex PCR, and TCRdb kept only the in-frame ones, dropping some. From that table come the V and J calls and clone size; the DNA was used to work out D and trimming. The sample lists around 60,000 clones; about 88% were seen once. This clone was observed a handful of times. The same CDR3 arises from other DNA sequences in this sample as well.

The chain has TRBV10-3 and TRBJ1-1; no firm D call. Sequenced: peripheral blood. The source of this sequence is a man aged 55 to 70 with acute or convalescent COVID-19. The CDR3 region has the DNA TGTGCCATCAGTGATACGGGAAGTAACACTGAAGCTTTCTTT. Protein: CAISDTGSNTEAFF.